The clone carrying this T cell receptor (beta chain) occurred many times. In the authors' methods: Reference gene primer amplification gave nucleated cell count estimates. Profiled with immunoSEQ multiplex PCR; TCRdb holds only in-frame clones, not every one. V, J and clone size reflect that table, while D and trimming were determined from the DNA. The sample has roughly 280,000 clones, around four fifths seen once. This entry belongs to a study of blood T cell repertoires in COVID-19. Across the study: Sites in the United States, Italy and Spain provided acute and convalescent COVID-19 samples. T cells, B-cell-depleted T cells, or PBMCs provided the cDNA or gDNA that served as material.

The CDR3 has 13 residues. The V segment lost 4 bases and the J segment 9 bases; nucleotides outside the gene matches: 4. This chain uses TRBV12-3 or TRBV12-4 with TRBJ2-1; 9 nucleotides align to TRBD1. The TCR originated in a man in his fifties or sixties who had recovered from COVID-19. The sample was peripheral blood. CDR3 DNA: TGTGCCAGCAGTTCCGGGACAGGGCGTGAGCAGTTCTTC. Residues: CASSSGTGREQFF.